Here is one T cell receptor (beta chain) with its context. CDR3 size: 14 residues. The data originate from a study of blood T cell repertoires in COVID-19. Overall study: Samples representing acute and convalescent COVID-19 were sourced from the United States, Italy and Spain. T cells, B-cell-depleted T cells, or PBMCs supplied cDNA or gDNA.

Assay used: immunoSEQ multiplex PCR; TCRdb lists only in-frame clones, some missing. The repertoire holds about 30,000 clones, with 92% as singletons. Sequencing was carried out using peripheral blood. J is TRBJ2-1 and V is TRBV21-1; the table's TRBD1 call for D was not verified on the DNA. TRBV21-1 is a pseudogene locus. The TCR comes from a man aged 45-65 years with active COVID-19. The CDR3 protein is CASSKLGQYNEQFF. Written as DNA, the CDR3 is TGTGCCAGCAGCAAGCTCGGACAATACAATGAGCAGTTCTTC.